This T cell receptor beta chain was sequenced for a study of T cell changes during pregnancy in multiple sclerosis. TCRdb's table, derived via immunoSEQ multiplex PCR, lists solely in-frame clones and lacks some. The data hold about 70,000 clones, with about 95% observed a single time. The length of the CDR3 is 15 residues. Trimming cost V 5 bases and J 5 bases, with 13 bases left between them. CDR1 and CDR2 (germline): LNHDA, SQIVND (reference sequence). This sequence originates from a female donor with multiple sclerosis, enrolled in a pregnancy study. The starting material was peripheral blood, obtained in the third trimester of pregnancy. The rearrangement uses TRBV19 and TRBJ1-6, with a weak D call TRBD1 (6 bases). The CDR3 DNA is TGTGCCAGTAGTCGTCAGACAGGAGATAATTCACCCCTCCACTTT. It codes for CASSRQTGDNSPLHF.